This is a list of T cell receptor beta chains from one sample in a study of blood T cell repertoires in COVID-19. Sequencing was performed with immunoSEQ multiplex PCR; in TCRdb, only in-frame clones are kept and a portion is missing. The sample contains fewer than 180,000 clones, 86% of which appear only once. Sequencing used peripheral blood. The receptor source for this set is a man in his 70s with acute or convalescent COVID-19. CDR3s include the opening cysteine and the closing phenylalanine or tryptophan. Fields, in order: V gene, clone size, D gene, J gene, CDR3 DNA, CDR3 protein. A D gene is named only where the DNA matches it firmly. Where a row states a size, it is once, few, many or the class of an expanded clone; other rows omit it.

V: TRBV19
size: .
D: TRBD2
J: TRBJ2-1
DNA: TGTGCCAGTAAGAGAGCGGGAGAGAGATACGAGCAGTTCTTC
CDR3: CASKRAGERYEQFF

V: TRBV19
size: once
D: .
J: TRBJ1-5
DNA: TGTGCCAGTAGTATAGGGACACATAGCAATCAGCCCCAGCATTTT
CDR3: CASSIGTHSNQPQHF

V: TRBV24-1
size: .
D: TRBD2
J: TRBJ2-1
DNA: TGTGCCACCAGTTTAGCGGGAGAGGCAAGTGAGCAGTTCTTC
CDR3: CATSLAGEASEQFF

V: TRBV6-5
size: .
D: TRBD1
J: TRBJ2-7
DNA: TGTGCCAGCAGCCCACTACAGGGGAGCAACGAGCAGTACTTC
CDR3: CASSPLQGSNEQYF

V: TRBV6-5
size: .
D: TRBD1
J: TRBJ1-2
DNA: TGTGCCAGCAGTTACTCGCCAGGGGGGAGCTATGGCTACACCTTC
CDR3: CASSYSPGGSYGYTF

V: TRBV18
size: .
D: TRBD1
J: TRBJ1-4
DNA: TGTGCCAGCTCGCCCACAGGGGCGAGTGAAAAACTGTTTTTT
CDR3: CASSPTGASEKLFF

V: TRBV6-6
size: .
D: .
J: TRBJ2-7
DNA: TGTGCCAGCATAGCGACCAGCTCCTACGAGCAGTACTTC
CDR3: CASIATSSYEQYF

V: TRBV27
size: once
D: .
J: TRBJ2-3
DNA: TGTGCCAGCAGTCACTACAGGGATACGCAGTATTTT
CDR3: CASSHYRDTQYF

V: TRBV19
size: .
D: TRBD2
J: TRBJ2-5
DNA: TGTGCCAGTAGTATGGCGACGGGAGGTCGGGAGACCCAGTACTTC
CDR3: CASSMATGGRETQYF

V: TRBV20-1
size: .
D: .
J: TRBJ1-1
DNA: TGCAGTGCGCCCGGGTTCACTGAAGCTTTCTTT
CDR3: CSAPGFTEAFF

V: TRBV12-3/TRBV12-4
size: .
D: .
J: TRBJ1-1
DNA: TGTGCCAGCAGTTTTGGGGGGACTGAAGCTTTCTTT
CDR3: CASSFGGTEAFF

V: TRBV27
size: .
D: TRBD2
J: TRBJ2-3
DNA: TGTGCCAGCAGTGCCGGGACTAGCGGGAAGGGTACGCAGTATTTT
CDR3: CASSAGTSGKGTQYF

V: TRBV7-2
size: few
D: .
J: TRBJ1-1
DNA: TGTGCCAGCAGCTTAGTGGACATGAACACTGAAGCTTTCTTT
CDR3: CASSLVDMNTEAFF

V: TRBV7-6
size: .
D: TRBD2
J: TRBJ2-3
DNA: TGTGCCAGCAGCTTAGGGGGCGGGAGTGCTGATACGCAGTATTTT
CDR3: CASSLGGGSADTQYF

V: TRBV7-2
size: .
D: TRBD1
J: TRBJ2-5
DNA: TGTGCCAGCAGCCGGACAGGGGGTCACCAAGAGACCCAGTACTTC
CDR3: CASSRTGGHQETQYF

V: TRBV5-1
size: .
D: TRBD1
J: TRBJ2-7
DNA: TGCGCCAGCAGCCAGGGGGAAATCTCCTACGAGCAGTACTTC
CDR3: CASSQGEISYEQYF

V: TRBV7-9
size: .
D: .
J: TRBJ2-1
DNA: TGTGCCAGCAGCTCCCCCAGGGGTCCCTACAATGAGCAGTTCTTC
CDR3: CASSSPRGPYNEQFF

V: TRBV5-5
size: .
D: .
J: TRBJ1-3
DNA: TGTGCCAGCAGCTTGGGGGGAGTTGGAAACACCATATATTTT
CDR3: CASSLGGVGNTIYF

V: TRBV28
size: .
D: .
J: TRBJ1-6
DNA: TGTGCCAGCTCTGGGCCCTATTCACCCCTCCACTTT
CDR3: CASSGPYSPLHF

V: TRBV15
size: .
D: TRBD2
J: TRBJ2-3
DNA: TGTGCCACCAGCAGAGTTGCGGGAGGGCAAGATACGCAGTATTTT
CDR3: CATSRVAGGQDTQYF

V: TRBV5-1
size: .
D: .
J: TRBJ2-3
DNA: TGCGCCAGCAGGGCAGGGGGGACAGATACGCAGTATTTT
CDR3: CASRAGGTDTQYF

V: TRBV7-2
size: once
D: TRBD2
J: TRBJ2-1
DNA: TGTGCCACAGGACTAGCGGGAGACCTAACGGGGAATGAGCAGTTCTTC
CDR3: CATGLAGDLTGNEQFF

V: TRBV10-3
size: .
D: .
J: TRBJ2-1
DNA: TGTGCCATCAGTGAACCCCTTAGCTCCTACAATGAGCAGTTCTTC
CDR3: CAISEPLSSYNEQFF

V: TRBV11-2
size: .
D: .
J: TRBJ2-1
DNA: TGTGCCAGCAGCTTAGTCCAGGGCTACAATGAGCAGTTCTTC
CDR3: CASSLVQGYNEQFF

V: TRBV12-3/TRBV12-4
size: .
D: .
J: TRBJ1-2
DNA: TGTGCCAGCAGTTTAGGTAGCGGCTACACCTTC
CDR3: CASSLGSGYTF

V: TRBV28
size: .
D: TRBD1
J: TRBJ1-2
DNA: TGTGCCAGCAGCATGCCACAGGGGGCGCGGGGTGGCTACACCTTC
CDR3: CASSMPQGARGGYTF

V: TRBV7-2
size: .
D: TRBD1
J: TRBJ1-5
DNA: TGTGCCAGCAGCCCAAGACAGGGTTTTCGCAATCAGCCCCAGCATTTT
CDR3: CASSPRQGFRNQPQHF

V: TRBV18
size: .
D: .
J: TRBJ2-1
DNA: TGTGCCAGCTCACCCTTCAGCGACAATGAGCAGTTCTTC
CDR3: CASSPFSDNEQFF

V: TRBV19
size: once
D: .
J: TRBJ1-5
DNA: TGTGCCAGTAGTCCTACCCTGGGGGGTTCGAACAATCAGCCCCAGCATTTT
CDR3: CASSPTLGGSNNQPQHF

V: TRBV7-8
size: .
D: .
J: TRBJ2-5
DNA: TGTGCCAGCAGCCCACAAGCGGGCCAAGAGACCCAGTACTTC
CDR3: CASSPQAGQETQYF

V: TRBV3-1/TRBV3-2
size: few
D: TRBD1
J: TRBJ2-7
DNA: TGTGCCAGCAGCCCCGGACAGGGGCCTTTCGAGCAGTACTTC
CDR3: CASSPGQGPFEQYF

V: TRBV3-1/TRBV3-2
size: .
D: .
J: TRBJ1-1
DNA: TGTGCCAGCAGCCAAGATCGGGAAACTGAAGCTTTCTTT
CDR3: CASSQDRETEAFF

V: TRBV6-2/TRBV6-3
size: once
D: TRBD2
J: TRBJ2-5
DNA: TGTGCCAGCAGCCCGTTCGGGGGGTCGGAGACCCAGTACTTC
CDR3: CASSPFGGSETQYF

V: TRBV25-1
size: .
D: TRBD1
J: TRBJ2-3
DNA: TGTGCCAGCAGTGAATACGGGACAGGGGTGACAGATACGCAGTATTTT
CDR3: CASSEYGTGVTDTQYF

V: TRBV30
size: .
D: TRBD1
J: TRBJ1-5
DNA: TGTGCCTGGAGTGAGGGGGCAGGTCAGCCCCAGCATTTT
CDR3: CAWSEGAGQPQHF

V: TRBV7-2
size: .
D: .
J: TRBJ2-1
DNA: TGTGCCAGCAGCTTAGACAGGTTCTCCTACAATGAGCAGTTCTTC
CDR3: CASSLDRFSYNEQFF

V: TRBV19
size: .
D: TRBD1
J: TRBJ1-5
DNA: TGTGCCACCGTTCCGGACAGGGGGTTTTATAAGCCCCAGCATTTT
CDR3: CATVPDRGFYKPQHF

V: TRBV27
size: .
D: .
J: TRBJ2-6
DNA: TGTGCCAGCAGTTCTCCAGGTTCTGGGGCCAACGTCCTGACTTTC
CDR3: CASSSPGSGANVLTF

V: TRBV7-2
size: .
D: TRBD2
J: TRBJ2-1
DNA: TGTGCCAGCAGCTTAGAATGGCTAGCGGGAGGTAGATCCTACAATGAGCAGTTCTTC
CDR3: CASSLEWLAGGRSYNEQFF

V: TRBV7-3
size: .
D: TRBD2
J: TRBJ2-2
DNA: TGTGCCAGCAGCTTACGAGTAGCGGGCCCCAGCACCGGGGAGCTGTTTTTT
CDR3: CASSLRVAGPSTGELFF

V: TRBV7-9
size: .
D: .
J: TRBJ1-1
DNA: TGTGCCAGCAGCTTAAGTGGCGCAGGGCTGAACACTGAAGCTTTCTTT
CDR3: CASSLSGAGLNTEAFF

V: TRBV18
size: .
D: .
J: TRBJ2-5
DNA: TGTGCCAGCTCACCACTCCCCAGCCAAGAGACCCAGTACTTC
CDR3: CASSPLPSQETQYF

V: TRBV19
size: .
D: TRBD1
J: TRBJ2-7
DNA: TGTGCCAGTAGTCCTAGGGACAGGGGCTCCTACGAGCAGTACTTC
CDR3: CASSPRDRGSYEQYF

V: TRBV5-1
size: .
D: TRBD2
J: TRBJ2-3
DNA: TGCGCCAGCAGCGGCGGGAGTTCCGCAGATACGCAGTATTTT
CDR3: CASSGGSSADTQYF

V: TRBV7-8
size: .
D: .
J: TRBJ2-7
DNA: TGTGCCAGCAGCTTAGACCCGGGGACCTACGAGCAGTACTTC
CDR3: CASSLDPGTYEQYF

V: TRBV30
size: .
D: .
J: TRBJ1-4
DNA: TGTGCCTGGAGTCGCTCTACTCCGGAAAAACTGTTTTTT
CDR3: CAWSRSTPEKLFF

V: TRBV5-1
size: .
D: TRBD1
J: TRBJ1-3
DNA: TGCGCCAGCAGCCCGACGGGACAGGGGAACACCATATATTTT
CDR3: CASSPTGQGNTIYF

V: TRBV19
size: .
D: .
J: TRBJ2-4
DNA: TGTGCCAGTCACTCGCAGGGGCGGTTGGGCAAAAACATTCAGTACTTC
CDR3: CASHSQGRLGKNIQYF

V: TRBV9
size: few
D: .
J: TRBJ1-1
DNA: TGTGCCAGCAGCGCAGCTCAGGGGTTAGGGACTGAAGCTTTCTTT
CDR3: CASSAAQGLGTEAFF

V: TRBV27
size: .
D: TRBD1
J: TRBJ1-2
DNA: TGTGCCAGCAGTCCGTCACCGGGACAGAGTAACTATGGCTACACCTTC
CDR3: CASSPSPGQSNYGYTF

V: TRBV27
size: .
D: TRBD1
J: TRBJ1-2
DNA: TGTGCCAGCAGTGACCGGGACAGGGTCTATGGCTACACCTTC
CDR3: CASSDRDRVYGYTF